This T cell receptor (beta chain) was retrieved from a study of T cell changes during pregnancy in multiple sclerosis. TCRdb keeps only in-frame clones here, not all; method: immunoSEQ multiplex PCR. The top ten clones hold roughly 0.79% of a sample with around 30,000 clones, roughly 89% of them seen once. Germline loops: CDR1 SNHLY, CDR2 FYNNEI. CDR3 length: 13 residues. Trimming left V 5 bases short and J 9 bases short, with 17 bases between. This clonotype was sampled from a female donor with multiple sclerosis, enrolled in a pregnancy study. The sequencing used CD4+ T cells from peripheral blood mononuclear cells, collected in the second trimester of pregnancy. The rearrangement uses TRBV2 and TRBJ2-7, with a tentative D call TRBD1 (6 bases). The CDR3 DNA follows: TGTGCCAGCAGTCGGGACACGCTACGATGGCAGTACTTC. This translates into CASSRDTLRWQYF.